The 23 T cell receptor beta chains given below trace back to one sample, sequenced in a study of T cells in Graves' hyperthyroidism and ophthalmopathy. Regions amplified from RNA transcripts were the TCR beta CDR3 regions. First-round RT-PCR with HTBI primers amplified the TCR CDR3 region. TCRdb re-derived calls from the multiplex PCR reads in MiXCR, one entry per CDR3 protein. In the table there are some 620,000 distinct CDR3 sequences, under 20% of which are singletons. Source material: blood. Source of these receptors: a woman in her twenties or thirties with Graves' hyperthyroidism.

This clonotype came up many times. The chain joins TRBV24-1 to TRBJ1-5, with 10 bases identical to TRBD1. There are 15 residues in the CDR3. The trim removed 4 bases at V and 6 bases at J, leaving 5 bases unmatched. Germline V gene sequence: CDR1 KGHDR, CDR2 SFDVKD. The CDR3: CATSEGTGVGQPQHF. For the CDR3, the DNA is TGTGCCACCAGTGAAGGGACAGGGGTGGGTCAGCCCCAGCATTTT.

This clonotype was seen at least ten times. The V gene is TRBV28, the J gene TRBJ1-1, with unresolved D. The CDR3 runs 16 residues. In germline, CDR1 is MDHEN, CDR2 SYDVKM. V shed 5 bases and J shed 1 base, with 17 bases lying between them. CDR3 nucleotides: TGTGCCAGCAGTACCTATAAAAGTTACGGGAACACTGAAGCTTTCTTT. Its translation: CASSTYKSYGNTEAFF.

This clonotype was found many times. The chain couples TRBV2 to TRBJ1-4; 9 bases agree with TRBD1. Germline trimming cut 5 bases from V and 13 bases from J; bases unmatched to any gene: 11. This CDR3 is built from 14 residues. In germline, CDR1 is SNHLY, CDR2 FYNNEI. CDR3 residues: CASSTGTGLSSLFF. The CDR3, as DNA: TGTGCCAGCAGTACCGGGACAGGGTTGTCTTCACTGTTTTTT.

This clonotype was picked up many times. The chain uses TRBV20-1 and TRBJ2-7, with 8 bases lining up with TRBD1. Germline CDR1 is DFQATT and CDR2 is SNEGSKA (reference sequence). J lost 1 base, V lost 5 bases, and 10 bases had no gene match. This CDR3 has 15 residues. The CDR3 nucleotides read TGCAGTGCTGAGCCCGACAGGGGCCGATCCTACGAGCAGTACTTC. Its translation is CSAEPDRGRSYEQYF.

The chain joins TRBV6-1 to TRBJ2-1; D may be TRBD2 (6 bases). Germline-derived CDR1 and CDR2 are MNHNS and SASEGT. Trimming removed 6 bases from V and 8 bases from J, with 14 bases in between. This CDR3 contains 13 residues. CDR3 region: CASRSLARDEQFF. The CDR3 nucleotides are TGTGCCAGCAGGAGTCTAGCGAGGGATGAGCAGTTCTTC.

This clonotype was seen a handful of times. The CDR3 sequence is CATSNLPSGGNYGYTF. CDR3 DNA sequence: TGTGCCACCAGCAACCTACCCTCCGGGGGGAACTATGGCTACACCTTC. This chain joins TRBV15 and TRBJ1-2; TRBD1 might be the D (5 bases). CDR3 length: 16 residues. Trimming removed 4 bases at V and 2 bases at J, with 17 bases between. Germline V gene lookup returns CDR1 LNHNV and CDR2 YYDKDF (reference sequence). Using reference TRBV15 and TRBJ1-2 for the parts outside the CDR3, the full variable domain is DAMVIQNPRYQVTQFGKPVTLSCSQTLNHNVMYWYQQKSSQAPKLLFHYYDKDFNNEADTPDNFQSRRPNTSFCFLDIRSPGLGDTAMYLCATSNLPSGGNYGYTFGSGTRLTVV.

The chain joins TRBV29-1 to TRBJ2-2; D remains unclear. CDR3 size: 11 residues. V was pared by 3 bases and J by 4 bases, with 3 bases between. Per germline, CDR1 SQVTM and CDR2 ANQGSEA. The CDR3 loop is CSVEGTGELFF. The CDR3 DNA sequence: TGCAGCGTTGAGGGCACCGGGGAGCTGTTTTTT.

J is TRBJ2-2 and V is TRBV25-1; no clear D gene. CDR1 and CDR2 (germline): MGHDK, SYGVNS. CDR3 size: 14 residues. V was pared by 4 bases and J by 0 bases, with 6 bases between. In DNA, the CDR3 is TGTGCCAGCAGTGCCAGCGCGAACACCGGGGAGCTGTTTTTT. It is translated as CASSASANTGELFF.

V gene TRBV19 combines with J gene TRBJ2-5; D is unclear. Trimming left V 5 bases short and J 0 bases short, with 4 bases between. Per the germline V gene, CDR1 is LNHDA and CDR2 is SQIVND (reference sequence). The CDR3 length is 12 residues. The CDR3 bases are TGTGCCAGTAGTTCTGACCAAGAGACCCAGTACTTC. Encoded protein: CASSSDQETQYF.

In regard to this clonotype: This CDR3 is missing its conserved last phenylalanine or tryptophan, likely due to a read error. The chain employs TRBV6-2 or TRBV6-3 and TRBJ1-1; possibly TRBD1 for D (6 bases). CDR3 length: 11 amino acids. V was cut by 7 bases and J by 8 bases, with 11 bases left in between. The germline CDR1 and CDR2 sequences are MNHEY and SVGEGT. This CDR3 reads CASTLGQEAFL. The CDR3 DNA is TGTGCCAGCACTTTAGGACAGGAAGCTTTCCTT.

This clonotype came up a few times. The chain carries TRBV20-1 and TRBJ2-5; D may correspond to TRBD1 or TRBD2 (5 bases each). CDR1 DFQATT and CDR2 SNEGSKA come from the germline V gene (reference sequence). This CDR3 has 15 amino acids. V lost 0 bases to trimming and J lost 4 bases, with 15 bases between them. The CDR3 DNA is TGCAGTGCTAGAGATCAGGGTCAGAGCGGAGAGACCCAGTACTTC. Its protein product is CSARDQGQSGETQYF.

This clonotype turned up a few times. This chain connects TRBV12-3 or TRBV12-4 to TRBJ2-3; 8 bases agree with TRBD2. The V gene end was trimmed by 9 bases and the J gene end by 4 bases; junction bases not matched to a gene: 12. The CDR3 length is 15 residues. The CDR3 here is CASFIGGGNPDTQYF. The CDR3 DNA follows: TGTGCCAGTTTTATCGGGGGGGGTAACCCAGATACGCAGTATTTT.

This clonotype was counted ten times or more. The V call is TRBV28, the J call TRBJ1-2, with 7 bases aligning to TRBD1. The CDR3 spans 14 residues. Germline loops: CDR1 MDHEN, CDR2 SYDVKM. V was clipped by 2 bases and J by 4 bases; unmatched bases: 4. Here the CDR3 reads CASSLRGRGYGYTF. The DNA of the CDR3 is TGTGCCAGCAGTTTAAGGGGGCGCGGCTATGGCTACACCTTC.

This chain uses TRBV28 with TRBJ2-5; TRBD2 agrees at 11 bases. Germline V gives CDR1 MDHEN, CDR2 SYDVKM. V gave up 7 bases and J gave up 3 bases; unmatched junction bases: 4. The CDR3 totals 14 residues. In DNA, the CDR3 is TGTGCCAGCACCACACTAGCGGGAGAAGAGACCCAGTACTTC. Its protein is CASTTLAGEETQYF.

Notes on this clonotype: A read error is likely, as this CDR3 ends without the conserved phenylalanine or tryptophan. This chain uses TRBV12-5 with TRBJ1-6; D remains unclear. CDR1 is LGHNT, CDR2 FRNRAP, per germline. V lost 6 bases to trimming and J lost 10 bases, with 7 bases between them. This CDR3 is built from 11 residues. DNA of the CDR3: TGTGCTAGTGGCACAGAATCACCCCTCCACCTT. Its translation is CASGTESPLHL.

The rearrangement uses TRBV20-1 and TRBJ1-1; weak D call: TRBD1 (5 bases). Germline CDR1 is DFQATT and CDR2 is SNEGSKA (reference sequence). The germline V and J ends were trimmed by 5 bases and 8 bases, with 21 bases remaining between them. There are 14 residues in the CDR3. The CDR3 DNA reads TGCAGTGCTTCCCCCGGGACTGCGCACGGCGAAGCTTTCTTT. It yields the protein CSASPGTAHGEAFF.

This clonotype was counted only a few times. The J gene is TRBJ2-4, the V gene TRBV5-5; D not certain. V was pared by 2 bases and J by 8 bases, with 14 bases between. CDR3 size: 14 residues. Germline V gene lookup returns CDR1 SGHKS and CDR2 YYEKEE (reference sequence). The CDR3 bases are TGTGCCAGCAGCTTAATGGGTGGGGTAGACATTCAGTACTTC. It codes for CASSLMGGVDIQYF.

Many counts were recorded for this clonotype. The chain links TRBV20-1 to TRBJ2-7; D uncertain. The length of the CDR3 is 12 residues. CDR1 is DFQATT, CDR2 SNEGSKA, per germline (reference sequence). V was cut by 4 bases and J by 1 base, with 8 bases left in between. This CDR3 reads CSATEGSYEQYF. The CDR3 nucleotides are TGCAGTGCTACGGAAGGGTCCTACGAGCAGTACTTC.

This clonotype has a count of ten or more. An end of the junction differs from the germline gene, which may be a read error. This chain joins TRBV7-9 and TRBJ2-7; perhaps TRBD2 as D (8 bases). Germline V gene lookup returns CDR1 SEHNR and CDR2 FQNEAQ (reference sequence). The CDR3 contains 14 residues. The CDR3 DNA reads TGTGCCAGCAGTTTAGCGGGGACAGCCTACGAGCAGTACTTC. Translated, it gives CASSLAGTAYEQYF. The whole variable domain, remainder taken from reference TRBV7-9 and TRBJ2-7, is DTGVSQNPRHKITKRGQNVTFRCDPISEHNRLYWYRQTLGQGPEFLTYFQNEAQLEKSRLLSDRFSAERPKGSFSTLEIQRTEQGDSAMYLCASSLAGTAYEQYFGPGTRLTVT.

This clonotype showed up just a few times. The J gene is TRBJ2-7, the V gene TRBV5-5; 9 bases agree with TRBD1. Germline CDR1 and CDR2: SGHKS and YYEKEE (reference sequence). The CDR3 contains 15 residues. V gave up 4 bases and J gave up 4 bases; unmatched junction bases: 9. The CDR3 is CASSDKWDRAYEQYF. CDR3 bases: TGTGCCAGCAGCGATAAATGGGACAGGGCGTACGAGCAGTACTTC.

The chain uses TRBV29-1 and TRBJ2-1, with 12 bases lining up with TRBD2. Trimming removed 6 bases from V and 7 bases from J; junction bases left unmatched: 10. The CDR3 length is 15 residues. Germline V gene sequence: CDR1 SQVTM, CDR2 ANQGSEA. The CDR3 DNA reads TGCAGCGTGGCGCGGCTAGCGGGAGGGAGAAATGAGCAGTTCTTC. It translates to CSVARLAGGRNEQFF.

The table lists this clonotype with many counts. This rearrangement joins TRBV18 to TRBJ2-5; D may correspond to TRBD1 or TRBD2 (5 bases each). Trimming cost V 2 bases and J 5 bases, with 12 bases left between them. The germline CDR1 and CDR2 sequences are KGHSH and LQKENI. The CDR3 length is 14 residues. The CDR3 DNA sequence: TGTGCCAGCTCACCATTGGGGGATGATGAGACCCAGTACTTC. Its translation is CASSPLGDDETQYF.

The V and J genes are TRBV6-1 and TRBJ2-4; D is undetermined. CDR1 and CDR2 from the germline V gene are MNHNS and SASEGT. This CDR3 has 13 residues. V was pared by 8 bases and J by 1 base, with 9 bases between. The CDR3 bases are TGTGCCAGCTCGGCTTACGCCAAAAACATTCAGTACTTC. Its protein is CASSAYAKNIQYF.